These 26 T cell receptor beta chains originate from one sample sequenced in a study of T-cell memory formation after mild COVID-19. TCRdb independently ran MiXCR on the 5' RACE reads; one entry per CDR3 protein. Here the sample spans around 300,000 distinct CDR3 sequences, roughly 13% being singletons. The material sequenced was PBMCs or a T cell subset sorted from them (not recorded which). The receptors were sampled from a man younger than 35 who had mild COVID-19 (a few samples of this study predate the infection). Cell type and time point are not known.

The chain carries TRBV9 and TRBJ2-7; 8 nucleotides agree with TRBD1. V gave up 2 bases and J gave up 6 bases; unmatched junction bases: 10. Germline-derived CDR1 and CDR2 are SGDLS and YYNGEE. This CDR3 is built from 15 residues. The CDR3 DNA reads TGTGCCAGCAGCGTGTTGGGGACAGGAGGCGCCGAGCAGTACTTC. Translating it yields CASSVLGTGGAEQYF.

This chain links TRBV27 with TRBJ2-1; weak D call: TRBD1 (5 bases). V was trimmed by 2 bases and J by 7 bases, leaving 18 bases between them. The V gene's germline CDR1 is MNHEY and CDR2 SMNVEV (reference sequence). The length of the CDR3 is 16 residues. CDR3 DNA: TGTGCCAGCAGTTTACGCAAGGGGATTTTGGGGAATGAGCAGTTCTTC. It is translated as CASSLRKGILGNEQFF.

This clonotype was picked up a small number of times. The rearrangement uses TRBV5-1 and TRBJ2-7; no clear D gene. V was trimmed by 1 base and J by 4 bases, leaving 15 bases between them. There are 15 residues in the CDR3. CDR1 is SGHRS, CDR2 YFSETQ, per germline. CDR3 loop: CASSLTPGREYEQYV. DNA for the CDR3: TGCGCCAGCAGCTTGACCCCTGGCAGAGAGTACGAGCAGTACGTC.

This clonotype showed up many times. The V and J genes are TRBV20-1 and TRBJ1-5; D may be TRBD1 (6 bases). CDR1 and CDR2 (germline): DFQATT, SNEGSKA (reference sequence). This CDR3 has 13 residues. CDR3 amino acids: CSTNGGLDQPQHF. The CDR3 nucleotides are TGCAGCACGAACGGGGGGCTGGATCAGCCCCAGCATTTT.

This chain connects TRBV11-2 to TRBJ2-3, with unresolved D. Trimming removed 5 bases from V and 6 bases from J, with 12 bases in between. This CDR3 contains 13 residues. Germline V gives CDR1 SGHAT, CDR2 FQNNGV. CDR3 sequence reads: CASSHHPPDTQYF. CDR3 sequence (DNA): TGTGCCAGCAGCCACCATCCCCCGGATACGCAGTATTTT.

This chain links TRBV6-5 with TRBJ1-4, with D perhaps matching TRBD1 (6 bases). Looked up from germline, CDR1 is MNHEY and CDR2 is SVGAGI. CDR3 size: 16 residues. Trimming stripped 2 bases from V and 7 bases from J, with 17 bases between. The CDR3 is CASSYGLGASREKLFF. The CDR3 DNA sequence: TGTGCCAGCAGTTACGGACTGGGGGCCAGCCGTGAAAAACTGTTTTTT.

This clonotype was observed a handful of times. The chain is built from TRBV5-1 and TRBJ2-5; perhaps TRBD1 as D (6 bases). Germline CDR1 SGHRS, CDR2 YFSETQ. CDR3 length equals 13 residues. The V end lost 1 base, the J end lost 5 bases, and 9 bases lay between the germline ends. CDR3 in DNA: TGCGCCAGCAGCTTGATGGGGGCGGAGACCCAGTACTTC. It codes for CASSLMGAETQYF.

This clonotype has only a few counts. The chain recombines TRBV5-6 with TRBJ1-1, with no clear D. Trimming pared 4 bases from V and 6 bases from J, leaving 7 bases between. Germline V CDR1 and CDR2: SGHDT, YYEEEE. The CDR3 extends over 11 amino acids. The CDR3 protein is CASSREAEAFF. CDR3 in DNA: TGTGCCAGCAGCAGGGAAGCTGAAGCTTTCTTT.

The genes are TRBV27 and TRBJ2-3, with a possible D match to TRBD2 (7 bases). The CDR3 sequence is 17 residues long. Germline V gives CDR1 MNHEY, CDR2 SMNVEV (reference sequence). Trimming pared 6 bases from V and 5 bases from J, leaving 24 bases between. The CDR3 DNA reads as TGTGCCAGCAGACAAGCTGGTAGGGGGGGGTTCGGAGATACGCAGTATTTT. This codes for CASRQAGRGGFGDTQYF.

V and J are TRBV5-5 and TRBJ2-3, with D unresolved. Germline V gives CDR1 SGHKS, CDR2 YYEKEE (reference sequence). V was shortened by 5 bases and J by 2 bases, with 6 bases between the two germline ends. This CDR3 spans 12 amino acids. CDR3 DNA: TGTGCCAGCAGTTGGGTCACAGATACGCAGTATTTT. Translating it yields CASSWVTDTQYF. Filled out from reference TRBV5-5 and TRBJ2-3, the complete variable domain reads DAGVTQSPTHLIKTRGQQVTLRCSPISGHKSVSWYQQVLGQGPQFIFQYYEKEERGRGNFPDRFSARQFPNYSSELNVNALLLGDSALYLCASSWVTDTQYFGPGTRLTVL.

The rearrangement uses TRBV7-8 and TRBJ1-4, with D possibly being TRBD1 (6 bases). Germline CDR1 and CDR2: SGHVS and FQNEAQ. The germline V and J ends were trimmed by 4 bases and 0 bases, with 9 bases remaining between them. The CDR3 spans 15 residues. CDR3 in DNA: TGTGCCAGCAGCTCCGAGGGGGCAACTAATGAAAAACTGTTTTTT. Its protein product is CASSSEGATNEKLFF. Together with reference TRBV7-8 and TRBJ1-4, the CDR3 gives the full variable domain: GAGVSQSPRYKVAKRGQDVALRCDPISGHVSLFWYQQALGQGPEFLTYFQNEAQLDKSGLPSDRFFAERPEGSVSTLKIQRTQQEDSAVYLCASSSEGATNEKLFFGSGTQLSVL.

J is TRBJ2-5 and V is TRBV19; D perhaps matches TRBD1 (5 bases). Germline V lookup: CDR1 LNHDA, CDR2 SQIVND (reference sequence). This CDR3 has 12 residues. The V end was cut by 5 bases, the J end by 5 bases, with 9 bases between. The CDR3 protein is CASSWGSETQYF. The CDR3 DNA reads TGTGCCAGTAGTTGGGGCTCGGAGACCCAGTACTTC.

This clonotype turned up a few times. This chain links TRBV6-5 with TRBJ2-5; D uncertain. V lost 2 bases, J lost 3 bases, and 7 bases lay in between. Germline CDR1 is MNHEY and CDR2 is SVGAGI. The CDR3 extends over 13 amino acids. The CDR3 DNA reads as TGTGCCAGCAGTTACGGCGTGGAAGAGACCCAGTACTTC. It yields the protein CASSYGVEETQYF.

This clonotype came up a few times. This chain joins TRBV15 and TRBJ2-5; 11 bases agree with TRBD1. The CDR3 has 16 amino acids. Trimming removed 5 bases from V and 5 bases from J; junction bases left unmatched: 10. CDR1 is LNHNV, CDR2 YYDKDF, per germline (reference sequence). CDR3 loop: CATSVSDRGRGETQYF. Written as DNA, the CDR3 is TGTGCCACCAGCGTCTCGGACAGGGGGCGGGGGGAGACCCAGTACTTC.

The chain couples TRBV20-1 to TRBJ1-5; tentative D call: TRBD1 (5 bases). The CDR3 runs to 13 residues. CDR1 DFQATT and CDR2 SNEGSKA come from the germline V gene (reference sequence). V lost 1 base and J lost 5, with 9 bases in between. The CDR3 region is CSARGDVDQPQHF. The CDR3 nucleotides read TGCAGTGCTAGAGGGGACGTAGATCAGCCCCAGCATTTT.

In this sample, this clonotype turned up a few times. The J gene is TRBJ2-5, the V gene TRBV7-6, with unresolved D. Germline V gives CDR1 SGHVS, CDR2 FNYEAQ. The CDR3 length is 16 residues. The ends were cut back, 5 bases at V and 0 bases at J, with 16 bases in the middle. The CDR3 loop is CASSRASPTNQETQYF. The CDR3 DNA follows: TGTGCCAGCAGCCGAGCCTCCCCGACCAACCAAGAGACCCAGTACTTC.

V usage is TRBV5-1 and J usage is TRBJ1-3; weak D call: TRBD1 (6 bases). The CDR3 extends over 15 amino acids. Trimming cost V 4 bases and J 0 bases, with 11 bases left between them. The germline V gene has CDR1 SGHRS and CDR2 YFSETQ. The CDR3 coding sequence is TGCGCCAGCAGCGATGGGACATTCTCTGGAAACACCATATATTTT. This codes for CASSDGTFSGNTIYF.

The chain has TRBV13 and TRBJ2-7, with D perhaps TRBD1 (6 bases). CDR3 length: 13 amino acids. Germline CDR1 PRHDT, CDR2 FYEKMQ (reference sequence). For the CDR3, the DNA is TGTGCCAGCAGTCCCGGACAGTCCTACCAGCAGTACGTC. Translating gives CASSPGQSYQQYV.

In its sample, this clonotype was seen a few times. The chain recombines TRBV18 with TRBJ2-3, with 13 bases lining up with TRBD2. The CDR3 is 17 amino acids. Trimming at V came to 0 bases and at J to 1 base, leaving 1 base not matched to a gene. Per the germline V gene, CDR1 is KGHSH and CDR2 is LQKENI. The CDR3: CASSPPGTSGGTDTQYF. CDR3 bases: TGTGCCAGCTCACCACCCGGGACTAGCGGGGGCACAGATACGCAGTATTTT.

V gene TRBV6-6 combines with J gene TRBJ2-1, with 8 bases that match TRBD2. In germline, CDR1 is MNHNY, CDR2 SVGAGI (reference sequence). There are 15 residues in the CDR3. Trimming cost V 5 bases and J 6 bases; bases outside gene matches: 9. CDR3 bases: TGTGCCAGCAGTATATCGGGGGGGCCAATCAATGAGCAGTTCTTC. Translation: CASSISGGPINEQFF.

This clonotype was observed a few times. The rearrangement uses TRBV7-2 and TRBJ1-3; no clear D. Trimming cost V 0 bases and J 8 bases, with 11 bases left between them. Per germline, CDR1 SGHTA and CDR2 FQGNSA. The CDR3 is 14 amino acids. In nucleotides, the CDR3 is TGTGCCAGCAGCTTAGCGCACACTACGCACACCATATATTTT. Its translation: CASSLAHTTHTIYF.

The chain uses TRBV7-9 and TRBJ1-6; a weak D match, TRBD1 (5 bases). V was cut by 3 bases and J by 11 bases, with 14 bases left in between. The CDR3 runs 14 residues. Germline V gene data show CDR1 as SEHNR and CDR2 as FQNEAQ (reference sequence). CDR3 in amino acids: CASSFLGGPTPLHF. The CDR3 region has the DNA TGTGCCAGCAGCTTTCTCGGGGGTCCTACACCCCTCCACTTT.

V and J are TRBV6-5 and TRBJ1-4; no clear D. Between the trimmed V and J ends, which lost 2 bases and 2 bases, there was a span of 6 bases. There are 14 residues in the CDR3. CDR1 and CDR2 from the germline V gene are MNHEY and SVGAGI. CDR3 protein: CASSYKHTNEKLFF. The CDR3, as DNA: TGTGCCAGCAGTTACAAGCATACTAATGAAAAACTGTTTTTT.

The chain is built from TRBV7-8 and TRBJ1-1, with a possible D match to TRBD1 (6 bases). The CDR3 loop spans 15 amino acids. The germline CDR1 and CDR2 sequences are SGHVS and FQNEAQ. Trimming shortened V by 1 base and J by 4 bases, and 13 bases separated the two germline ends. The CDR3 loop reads CASSLVPRGGTEAFF. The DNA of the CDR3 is TGTGCCAGCAGCTTAGTTCCCAGGGGAGGCACTGAAGCTTTCTTT. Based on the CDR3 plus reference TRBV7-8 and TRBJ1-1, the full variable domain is GAGVSQSPRYKVAKRGQDVALRCDPISGHVSLFWYQQALGQGPEFLTYFQNEAQLDKSGLPSDRFFAERPEGSVSTLKIQRTQQEDSAVYLCASSLVPRGGTEAFFGQGTRLTVV.

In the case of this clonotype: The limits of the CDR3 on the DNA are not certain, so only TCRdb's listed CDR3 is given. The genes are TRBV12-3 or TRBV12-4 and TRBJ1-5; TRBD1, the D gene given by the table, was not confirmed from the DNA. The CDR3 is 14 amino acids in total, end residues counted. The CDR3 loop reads CASSRFGAGRPQHF.

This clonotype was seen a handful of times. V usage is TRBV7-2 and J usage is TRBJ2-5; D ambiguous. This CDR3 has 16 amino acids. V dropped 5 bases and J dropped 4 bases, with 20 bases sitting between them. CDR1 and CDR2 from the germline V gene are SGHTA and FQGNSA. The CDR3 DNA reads TGTGCCAGCAGCCCCTGGGGTAGGGAAGGCGGAGAGACCCAGTACTTC. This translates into CASSPWGREGGETQYF.